Shown below are 2 T cell receptor beta chains from a single sample sequenced in a study of blood T cell repertoires in COVID-19. Sequencing was performed with immunoSEQ multiplex PCR; in TCRdb, only in-frame clones are kept and a portion is missing. The sample has approximately 230,000 clones; around 82% are singletons. Sample: peripheral blood. All receptors derive from a man aged 80 or over with acute or convalescent COVID-19.

The rearrangement uses TRBV5-5 and TRBJ2-7; a weak D match, TRBD1 (6 bases). Germline V gene sequence: CDR1 SGHKS, CDR2 YYEKEE (reference sequence). The V end was cut by 1 base, the J end by 0 bases, with 8 bases between. CDR3 length: 14 residues. The CDR3 DNA follows: TGTGCCAGCAGCTTGAGAGGGGGCTCCTACGAGCAGTACTTC. Its protein product is CASSLRGGSYEQYF.

This chain uses TRBV5-8 with TRBJ1-1; D is ambiguous. Trimming took off 5 bases at V and 7 bases at J, with 15 bases between the two ends. The germline V gene has CDR1 SGHTS and CDR2 YDEGEE. This CDR3 contains 13 residues. CDR3 region: CASSPDSGIEAFF. In nucleotides, the CDR3 is TGTGCCAGCAGTCCTGATTCGGGGATTGAAGCTTTCTTT.